These 7 T cell receptor beta chains originate from one sample sequenced in a study of cytomegalovirus exposure and HLA in healthy donors. Primers included in the PCR were 60 Vbeta and 13 Jbeta primers. Profiling relied on immunoSEQ multiplex PCR, and the TCRdb table lists in-frame clones only, not all of them. The repertoire holds 90,000 or so clones, with roughly 82% as singletons. Material: PBMCs. These TCRs come from a man between 25 and 39 years old in good health and CMV-seropositive.

This chain uses TRBV4-3 with TRBJ2-7; TRBD1 matches at 7 bases. The CDR3 sequence is 14 residues long. In germline, CDR1 is LGHNA, CDR2 YSLEER. The ends lost 4 bases at V and 2 bases at J; junction bases unmatched: 5. This CDR3 reads CASSRSTGPYEQYF. DNA of the CDR3: TGCGCCAGCAGCCGATCGACAGGGCCCTACGAGCAGTACTTC.

This rearrangement joins TRBV6-5 to TRBJ1-2, with a tentative D call TRBD1 (6 bases). This CDR3 comprises 12 residues. CDR1 and CDR2 from the germline V gene are MNHEY and SVGAGI. Between the trimmed V and J ends, which lost 6 bases and 5 bases, there was a span of 10 bases. CDR3 sequence (DNA): TGTGCCAGCAGAGAGGGGGTATATGGCTACACCTTC. It is translated as CASREGVYGYTF.

V is TRBV11-3 and J is TRBJ2-5, with a tentative D call TRBD2 (6 bases). This CDR3 comprises 13 residues. Trimming took off 5 bases at V and 4 bases at J, with 11 bases between the two ends. CDR1 is SGHNT and CDR2 is YENEEA in the germline V gene. CDR3: CASSLMRGETQYF. CDR3 sequence (DNA): TGTGCCAGCAGCCTCATGCGGGGAGAGACCCAGTACTTC. The variable domain in full, completed from reference TRBV11-3 and TRBJ2-5, reads EAGVVQSPRYKIIEKKQPVAFWCNPISGHNTLYWYLQNLGQGPELLIRYENEEAVDDSQLPKDRFSAERLKGVDSTLKIQPAELGDSAVYLCASSLMRGETQYFGPGTRLLVL.

The V call is TRBV4-1, the J call TRBJ2-5; 8 bases are shared with TRBD2. The CDR3 is 18 residues long. After removal of 4 bases from V and 5 bases from J, the junction contained 18 bases not matched to a gene. Germline V CDR1 and CDR2: MGHRA, YSYEKL. CDR3 nucleotides: TGCGCCAGCAGCCTCAGTACCGAAAAGCGGGAGCGGTTTGAGACCCAGTACTTC. Its translation: CASSLSTEKRERFETQYF.

The genes are TRBV18 and TRBJ1-6; D gene uncertain. Looked up from germline, CDR1 is KGHSH and CDR2 is LQKENI. V was pared by 6 bases and J by 4 bases, with 22 bases between. The CDR3 loop spans 18 amino acids. CDR3 in amino acids: CASSSSNHAGGYNSPLHF. In DNA, the CDR3 is TGTGCCAGCTCGTCCAGCAATCATGCGGGCGGGTATAATTCACCCCTCCACTTT.

V gene TRBV7-6 combines with J gene TRBJ2-3; D is perhaps TRBD1 (5 bases). The length of the CDR3 is 14 residues. Germline CDR1 SGHVS, CDR2 FNYEAQ. V lost 4 bases, J lost 0 bases, and 8 bases lay in between. CDR3 sequence reads: CASSSRQSTDTQYF. The CDR3 DNA reads as TGTGCCAGCAGCTCACGACAGAGCACAGATACGCAGTATTTT.

The chain is built from TRBV18 and TRBJ2-1; D may be TRBD2 (5 bases). The CDR3 covers 12 residues. Trimming shortened V by 4 bases and J by 8 bases, and 9 bases separated the two germline ends. Germline values: CDR1 KGHSH, CDR2 LQKENI. Here the CDR3 reads CASSQLGDEQFF. Here the CDR3 DNA reads TGTGCCAGCTCACAGTTGGGAGATGAGCAGTTCTTC.